The 32 T cell receptor beta chains reported below all come from one sample, sequenced in a study of blood T cells in healthy people across ages. A second PCR, run for roughly 7 to 12 cycles, used a sample-barcoded 5' primer plus a J-beta primer mix. Each CDR3 protein gets one entry after TCRdb re-called the 5' RACE reads with MiXCR. Of fewer than 2,000,000 distinct CDR3 sequences in the sample, approximately 39% were seen once. Sequencing was performed on blood. The receptors derive from a human donor in good health.

This clonotype has only a few counts. This chain links TRBV20-1 with TRBJ2-1; D call uncertain. V lost 7 bases, J lost 1 base, and 11 bases lay in between. CDR1 is DFQATT, CDR2 SNEGSKA, per germline (reference sequence). The CDR3 spans 13 residues. In DNA form, the CDR3 reads TGCAGTGTATACGGAAGGTCCTACAATGAGCAGTTCTTC. As protein: CSVYGRSYNEQFF.

The chain recombines TRBV20-1 with TRBJ2-1, with TRBD2 identical over 8 bases. The J segment lost 4 bases and the V segment lost 0 bases, leaving 11 bases of the junction unmatched. The CDR3 has 17 residues. The germline V gene encodes CDR1 DFQATT and CDR2 SNEGSKA (reference sequence). For the CDR3, the DNA is TGCAGTGCTAGAGATATGCGGGCGGGGGGTACTTACAATGAGCAGTTCTTC. It yields the protein CSARDMRAGGTYNEQFF.

This clonotype was observed a single time. At one end the junction does not follow the germline gene, possibly because of a read error. J is TRBJ2-3 and V is TRBV19; maybe TRBD1 (6 bases). Germline CDR1 reads LNHDA; CDR2 reads SQIVND (reference sequence). This CDR3 has 14 amino acids. CDR3: CVSSYRDMMDTQYF. CDR3 nucleotide sequence: TGTGTCAGTAGTTACAGGGACATGATGGATACGCAGTATTTT.

This clonotype was picked up a small number of times. The chain recombines TRBV7-2 with TRBJ2-3, with D perhaps TRBD2 (6 bases). This CDR3 region has 14 residues. V dropped 0 bases and J dropped 8 bases, with 12 bases sitting between them. Per the germline V gene, CDR1 is SGHTA and CDR2 is FQGNSA. As DNA, the CDR3 is TGTGCCAGCAGCTTAGCGGACCTGGGAGGTACGCAGTATTTT. Protein sequence: CASSLADLGGTQYF.

The gene calls are TRBV10-3 and TRBJ1-1; a weak D match, TRBD1 (5 bases). V dropped 10 bases and J dropped 1 base, with 16 bases sitting between them. The CDR3 consists of 14 residues. Germline CDR1 is ENHRY and CDR2 is SYGVKD. In DNA form, the CDR3 reads TGTGCCACCCGGGACGGGAGAACGAACACTGAAGCTTTCTTT. It yields the protein CATRDGRTNTEAFF.

Here the CDR3 reads CASSSDRVRPFEQYF. The CDR3 DNA follows: TGTGCCAGCAGTTCAGACAGGGTTAGACCGTTCGAGCAGTACTTC. This chain connects TRBV28 to TRBJ2-4, with 7 bases matching TRBD1. The J call may be wrong; the DNA end is better matched by TRBJ2-7. CDR1 and CDR2 from the germline V gene are MDHEN and SYDVKM. The CDR3 runs to 15 residues.

The chain carries TRBV7-8 and TRBJ2-3, with 9 bases aligning to TRBD1. Germline CDR1 is SGHVS and CDR2 is FQNEAQ. With V trimmed by 5 bases and J by 4 bases, 4 bases remained unmatched. CDR3 size: 14 residues. CDR3 sequence: CASSQQGAADTQYF. CDR3 sequence (DNA): TGTGCCAGCAGCCAACAGGGGGCCGCAGATACGCAGTATTTT.

This clonotype was seen more than once but under ten times. This sequence joins TRBV5-1 and TRBJ2-7; 8 bases map to TRBD1. Germline CDR1 reads SGHRS; CDR2 reads YFSETQ. The CDR3 spans 14 residues. J was trimmed by 5 bases and V by 3 bases; bases with no gene match: 7. The DNA for the CDR3 is TGCGCCAGCAGCTCCAATACAGGGGGGAACGAGCAGTACTTC. Translated: CASSSNTGGNEQYF.

This clonotype was detected only once. The chain recombines TRBV5-1 with TRBJ2-4; D may be TRBD2 (6 bases). The J call may be incorrect, as the DNA end agrees better with TRBJ2-5. Germline V gene data show CDR1 as SGHRS and CDR2 as YFSETQ. This CDR3 comprises 14 residues. CDR3 in amino acids: CASSSGLNQETQYF. CDR3 nucleotides: TGCGCCAGCAGCTCGGGACTTAACCAAGAGACCCAGTACTTC.

The J gene is TRBJ2-7, the V gene TRBV27; perhaps TRBD2 as D (5 bases). V lost 5 bases, J lost 12 bases, and 14 bases lay in between. Germline CDR1 MNHEY, CDR2 SMNVEV (reference sequence). The CDR3 is 11 residues long. The CDR3 sequence is CASSPGIRWYF. In DNA, the CDR3 is TGTGCCAGCAGTCCCGGGATTCGGTGGTACTTC.

This clonotype was recorded at least ten times. This chain links TRBV6-5 with TRBJ2-6; D may be TRBD1 (5 bases). CDR1 is MNHEY, CDR2 SVGAGI, per germline. Trimming left V 6 bases short and J 4 bases short, with 16 bases between. The CDR3 extends over 16 amino acids. The CDR3: CASRQHGASGANVLTF. In DNA, the CDR3 is TGTGCCAGCAGACAACATGGGGCTTCCGGGGCCAACGTCCTGACTTTC.

The CDR3 loop reads CASSLVAGGAPDTQYF. Here the CDR3 DNA reads TGTGCCAGCAGCCTAGTAGCGGGGGGGGCCCCTGATACGCAGTATTTT. The chain is built from TRBV7-3 and TRBJ2-3, with 11 nucleotides matching TRBD2. The germline V gene encodes CDR1 SGHTA and CDR2 FQGTGA. CDR3 length: 16 amino acids. V lost 5 bases and J lost 6; bases outside the gene matches: 10.

This clonotype showed up many times. The CDR3 DNA reads TGTGCCAGCACCAGGACTAGAGGGAATGAGCAGTTCTTC. Protein product: CASTRTRGNEQFF. The rearrangement links TRBV2 to TRBJ2-1, with TRBD2 identical over 7 bases. Germline CDR1 reads SNHLY; CDR2 reads FYNNEI. J gave up 7 bases and V 7 bases, and 7 bases lay outside the gene matches. CDR3 length: 13 amino acids.

The genes are TRBV25-1 and TRBJ2-1; TRBD2 aligns across 9 bases. V lost 0 bases to trimming and J lost 5 bases; unmatched junction nucleotides: 5. CDR3 length: 16 residues. Germline CDR1 reads MGHDK; CDR2 reads SYGVNS. CDR3 sequence reads: CASSEYGGGVHNEQFF. CDR3 coding DNA: TGTGCCAGCAGTGAATATGGCGGGGGGGTTCACAATGAGCAGTTCTTC.

V is TRBV5-1 and J is TRBJ1-2, with D uncertain. The germline V gene has CDR1 SGHRS and CDR2 YFSETQ. The V end was cut by 2 bases, the J end by 2 bases, with 4 bases between. The CDR3 sequence is 12 residues long. CDR3: CASSFWNYGYTF. In DNA, the CDR3 is TGCGCCAGCAGCTTTTGGAACTATGGCTACACCTTC.

Note on this clonotype: One junction end does not reproduce the germline sequence, and a read error may be involved. The chain is built from TRBV12-3 or TRBV12-4 and TRBJ1-2; TRBD1 matches at 8 bases. CDR3 length equals 16 residues. CDR3 sequence reads: CASSQIRGRGGYGYTF. The DNA of the CDR3 is TGTGCCAGCAGTCAAATCAGGGGGCGCGGTGGCTATGGCTACACCTTT.

This clonotype was picked up a small number of times. The chain combines TRBV24-1 with TRBJ2-5, with 7 bases lining up with TRBD2. The CDR3 is 16 amino acids. After removal of 2 bases from V and 0 bases from J, the junction contained 5 bases not matched to a gene. The germline V gene has CDR1 KGHDR and CDR2 SFDVKD. CDR3 residues: CATSDYQRGYQETQYF. In DNA form, the CDR3 reads TGTGCCACCAGTGATTATCAGCGGGGTTACCAAGAGACCCAGTACTTC.

For this clonotype: One end of the junction is discordant with germline, which a read error may explain. This rearrangement joins TRBV4-2 to TRBJ1-4; perhaps TRBD1 as D (5 bases). Germline V CDR1 and CDR2: LGHNA, YNFKEQ. The length of the CDR3 is 13 residues. The CDR3 loop is CASTPEGREKLFF. In DNA form, the CDR3 reads TGTGCTAGCACTCCGGAGGGGCGGGAAAAACTGTTTTTT.

The chain employs TRBV6-5 and TRBJ1-2; the D gene is possibly TRBD1 (5 bases). The length of the CDR3 is 14 residues. Germline CDR1 and CDR2: MNHEY and SVGAGI. With 6 bases removed from V and 3 bases from J, the gap between germline ends came to 14 bases. The CDR3 sequence is CASSPRGSHYGYTF. The CDR3 bases are TGTGCCAGCAGCCCCCGGGGGAGTCACTATGGCTACACCTTC.

This clonotype has just a few counts. J is TRBJ2-5 and V is TRBV7-2, with D possibly TRBD2 on 6 matching bases. Trimming removed 1 base at V and 4 bases at J, with 10 bases between. Germline V gene sequence: CDR1 SGHTA, CDR2 FQGNSA. The CDR3 totals 14 residues. DNA of the CDR3: TGTGCCAGCAGCTTAGGCGGGGAGCCAGAGACCCAGTACTTC. This translates into CASSLGGEPETQYF.

This clonotype has at least ten counts. The chain couples TRBV7-9 to TRBJ1-6; D perhaps matches TRBD1 (6 bases). The V end was cut by 1 base, the J end by 4 bases, with 8 bases between. The CDR3 is 15 amino acids. From germline, CDR1 is SEHNR and CDR2 FQNEAQ (reference sequence). CDR3: CASSLGTDYNSPLHF. CDR3 nucleotides: TGTGCCAGCAGCTTAGGGACAGATTATAATTCACCCCTCCACTTT.

The chain joins TRBV6-5 to TRBJ1-5, with D perhaps matching TRBD1 (5 bases). Germline V gives CDR1 MNHEY, CDR2 SVGAGI. The CDR3 extends over 13 amino acids. V lost 2 bases and J 9 bases, leaving 11 bases between the germline ends. CDR3 sequence: CASSYESRAPQHF. Written as DNA, the CDR3 is TGTGCCAGCAGTTACGAGAGCAGGGCGCCCCAGCATTTT.

This clonotype has a handful of counts. One end of the junction varies from germline; a read error may be responsible. V and J are TRBV5-5 and TRBJ1-2, with a tentative D call TRBD1 (6 bases). This CDR3 is built from 13 residues. CDR1 and CDR2 from the germline V gene are SGHKS and YYEKEE (reference sequence). The CDR3 region has the DNA TGTGCCGGCAGCCACGGACAGACGTATGGCTACACCTTC. It codes for CAGSHGQTYGYTF.

This clonotype was observed a few times. The chain joins TRBV6-4 to TRBJ1-4; 7 bases agree with TRBD1. Per germline, CDR1 MRHNA and CDR2 SNTAGT. CDR3 length: 14 amino acids. Germline trimming cut 6 bases from V and 7 bases from J; bases unmatched to any gene: 8. The CDR3 is CASSPEGAGEKLFF. CDR3 nucleotides: TGTGCCAGCAGCCCCGAGGGGGCCGGTGAAAAACTGTTTTTT.

The sample holds a few counts of this clonotype. The V call is TRBV12-3 or TRBV12-4, the J call TRBJ2-5, with 7 positions matching TRBD1. The DNA end is more similar to TRBJ2-7, so the J call may be wrong. This CDR3 is 14 amino acids long. CDR3 region: CASSLSDYRGEQYF. In nucleotides, the CDR3 is TGTGCCAGCAGTTTATCCGACTACAGGGGCGAGCAGTACTTC.

This clonotype was found a few times. The gene calls are TRBV7-8 and TRBJ1-5; 9 bases are a match to TRBD1. The germline V gene has CDR1 SGHVS and CDR2 FQNEAQ. Germline trimming cut 7 bases from V and 1 base from J; bases unmatched to any gene: 5. The CDR3 length is 15 residues. The CDR3 sequence is CASKRDRASNQPQHF. The CDR3 coding sequence is TGTGCCAGCAAAAGGGACAGGGCGAGCAATCAGCCCCAGCATTTT.

A remark on this clonotype: With a much larger clone just one base away, this may be a read error. The chain carries TRBV12-3 or TRBV12-4 and TRBJ2-4, with 11 positions matching TRBD2. The CDR3 consists of 17 residues. V trimming: 2 bases; J trimming: 13 bases; junction bases outside the gene matches: 16. CDR3 DNA sequence: TGTGCCAGCAGTTTAATCCTTAGCGGGGGGGCCGGCGATGAGCAGTACTTC. Translated, it gives CASSLILSGGAGDEQYF.

The chain carries TRBV27 and TRBJ2-4, with 13 nucleotides matching TRBD2. CDR3 length: 17 amino acids. The V gene's germline CDR1 is MNHEY and CDR2 SMNVEV (reference sequence). The J segment lost 13 bases and the V segment lost 6 bases, leaving 18 bases of the junction unmatched. CDR3 in amino acids: CASSRTSGGEPGREQYF. In DNA form, the CDR3 reads TGTGCCAGCAGCCGCACTAGCGGGGGGGAACCAGGGAGGGAGCAGTACTTC.

The chain recombines TRBV29-1 with TRBJ2-4, with a tentative D call TRBD1 (5 bases). The DNA end is a closer match to TRBJ2-7, so the J assignment may be wrong. CDR1 and CDR2 from the germline V gene are SQVTM and ANQGSEA. The CDR3 consists of 13 residues. The CDR3 DNA sequence: TGCAGCGTTCTTGACAGCACCTCGATCGAGCAGTACTTC. This sequence encodes CSVLDSTSIEQYF.

This clonotype was detected only a few times. V and J are TRBV20-1 and TRBJ1-2, with TRBD1 matching 8 bases. Trimming cost V 5 bases and J 8 bases; bases outside gene matches: 10. CDR3 length: 13 amino acids. Germline V CDR1 and CDR2: DFQATT, SNEGSKA (reference sequence). CDR3 coding DNA: TGCAGTGCTTTATCCGGGACAGGCGACGGCTACACCTTC. Its translation is CSALSGTGDGYTF.

This clonotype was picked up a small number of times. This chain joins TRBV20-1 and TRBJ2-3, with D perhaps matching TRBD2 (6 bases). V dropped 3 bases and J dropped 5 bases, with 18 bases sitting between them. The CDR3 consists of 15 residues. Germline CDR1 DFQATT, CDR2 SNEGSKA (reference sequence). The CDR3: CSASWPPDGGDTQYF. CDR3 nucleotides: TGCAGTGCTAGTTGGCCTCCCGACGGGGGAGATACGCAGTATTTT.

This clonotype was observed many times. The chain combines TRBV4-2 with TRBJ2-1; maybe TRBD2 (6 bases). The CDR3 totals 12 residues. Trimming took 1 base from V and 10 from J, leaving 8 bases between them. In germline, CDR1 is LGHNA, CDR2 YNFKEQ. The CDR3: CASSQGAGEQFF. Written as DNA, the CDR3 is TGTGCCAGCAGCCAAGGGGCGGGGGAGCAGTTCTTC.